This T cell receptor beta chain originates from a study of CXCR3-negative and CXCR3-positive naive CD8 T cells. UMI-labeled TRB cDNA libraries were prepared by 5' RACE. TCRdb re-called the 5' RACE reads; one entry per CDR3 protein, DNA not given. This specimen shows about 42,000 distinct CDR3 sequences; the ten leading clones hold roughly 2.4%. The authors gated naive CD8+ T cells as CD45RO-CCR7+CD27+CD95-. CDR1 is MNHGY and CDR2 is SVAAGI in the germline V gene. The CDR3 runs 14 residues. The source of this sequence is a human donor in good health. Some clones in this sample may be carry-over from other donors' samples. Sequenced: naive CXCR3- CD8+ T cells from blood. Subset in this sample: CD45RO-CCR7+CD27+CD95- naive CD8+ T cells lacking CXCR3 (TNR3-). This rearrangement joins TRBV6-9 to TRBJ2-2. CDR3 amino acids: CASSYSVEAGELFF.